The TCR beta chain described here comes from a study of T cells after yellow fever vaccination. TCRdb reprocessed the 5' RACE reads with MiXCR, giving one entry per CDR3 protein. The top ten hold roughly an eighth of the sample, which has 500,000 to 650,000 distinct CDR3 sequences, approximately 13% seen once. The CDR3 has 14 amino acids. Germline V gene sequence: CDR1 LGHNT, CDR2 FRNRAP. V lost 3 bases, J lost 2 bases, and 11 bases lay in between. This TCR was sampled from a man aged 25 to 45 who received the YFV17D yellow fever vaccine. The sample here was PBMCs, taken on the day of the yellow fever booster vaccination. This sequence joins TRBV12-5 and TRBJ2-7, with a weak D call TRBD1 (6 bases). The CDR3: CASGLRDTTYEQYF. The DNA of the CDR3 is TGTGCTAGTGGTTTAAGGGACACCACCTACGAGCAGTACTTC. Filled out from reference TRBV12-5 and TRBJ2-7, the complete variable domain reads DARVTQTPRHKVTEMGQEVTMRCQPILGHNTVFWYRQTMMQGLELLAYFRNRAPLDDSGMPKDRFSAEMPDATLATLKIQPSEPRDSAVYFCASGLRDTTYEQYFGPGTRLTVT.